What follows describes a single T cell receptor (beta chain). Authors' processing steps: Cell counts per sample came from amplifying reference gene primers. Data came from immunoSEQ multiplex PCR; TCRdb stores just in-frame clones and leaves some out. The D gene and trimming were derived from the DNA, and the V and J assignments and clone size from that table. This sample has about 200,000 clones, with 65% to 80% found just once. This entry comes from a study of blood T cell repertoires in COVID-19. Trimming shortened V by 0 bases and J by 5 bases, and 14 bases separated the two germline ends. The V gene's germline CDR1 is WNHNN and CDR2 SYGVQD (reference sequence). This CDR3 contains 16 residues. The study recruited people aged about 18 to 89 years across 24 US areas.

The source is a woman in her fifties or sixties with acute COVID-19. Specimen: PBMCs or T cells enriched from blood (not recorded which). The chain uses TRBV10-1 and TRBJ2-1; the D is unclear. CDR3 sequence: CASSESPTTNNNEQFF. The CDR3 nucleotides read TGCGCCAGCAGTGAGTCGCCCACAACCAATAACAATGAGCAGTTCTTC.